This T cell receptor (beta chain) was sequenced during a study of CD4 and CD8 cells across lung adenocarcinoma regions. This clonotype appeared many times. The CDR3 is 15 residues long. Looked up from germline, CDR1 is SGHTA and CDR2 is FQGNSA. The ends were cut back, 1 base at V and 4 bases at J, with 14 bases in the middle. TCRdb fed the PCR reads into MiXCR, producing one record per CDR3 protein. This sample carries 8,500 to 10,000 distinct CDR3 sequences, about 51% of them seen once, and the ten largest clones take under 20%. Donors had localized lung adenocarcinoma, a non-small cell lung cancer. The sample consisted of CD4+ T cells from the margin of a lung tumor. The sequence was collected from a male donor with lung adenocarcinoma. The CD4 and CD8 labels of this study may be unreliable. The gene calls are TRBV7-2 and TRBJ2-7; D may match TRBD1 or TRBD2 (5 bases each). Here the CDR3 reads CASSLGGDMGYEQYF. The CDR3 nucleotides are TGTGCCAGCAGCTTAGGAGGGGATATGGGGTACGAGCAGTACTTC.